One sample yielded the 6 T cell receptor beta chains listed below, sequenced in a study of T cell repertoires in cytomegalovirus infection. TCRdb re-derived calls from the reads in MiXCR, one entry per CDR3 protein. Of around 450,000 distinct CDR3 sequences listed, about 11% are singletons. The sample comprised PBMCs. These receptors came from a human donor in good health (CMV status not recorded). Some clones in this sample may be carry-over from other donors' samples.

This clonotype was counted ten times or more. The chain is built from TRBV6-1 and TRBJ2-1; 11 nucleotides line up with TRBD2. The CDR3 is 15 residues long. The germline V gene has CDR1 MNHNS and CDR2 SASEGT. The trim removed 7 bases at V and 7 bases at J, leaving 9 bases unmatched. This CDR3 reads CASTSGTSGPNEQFF. For the CDR3, the DNA is TGTGCCAGCACATCCGGGACTAGCGGACCTAATGAGCAGTTCTTC.

V gene TRBV30 combines with J gene TRBJ2-1; D is unresolved. The V gene lost 0 bases and the J gene lost 0 bases, with 12 bases spanning the gap. The CDR3 consists of 16 residues. Germline CDR1 reads GTSNPN; CDR2 reads SVGIG (reference sequence). CDR3 sequence (DNA): TGTGCCTGGAGTGTAGGGCCCCGGATCTCCTACAATGAGCAGTTCTTC. This translates into CAWSVGPRISYNEQFF.

This clonotype occurred many times. This rearrangement joins TRBV6-5 to TRBJ1-1; D not resolved. The CDR3 spans 15 residues. Per germline, CDR1 MNHEY and CDR2 SVGAGI. The V end lost 0 bases, the J end lost 1 base, and 9 bases lay between the germline ends. The CDR3 loop reads CASSYSGRGNTEAFF. CDR3 bases: TGTGCCAGCAGTTACTCGGGCAGAGGGAACACTGAAGCTTTCTTT.

This clonotype was seen a few times. The V gene is TRBV6-1, the J gene TRBJ2-2, with 10 bases identical to TRBD1. V was pared by 6 bases and J by 4 bases, with 8 bases of the junction left unmatched. Germline-derived CDR1 and CDR2 are MNHNS and SASEGT. CDR3 length: 16 residues. The CDR3 loop is CASRILTGGSTGELFF. In DNA, the CDR3 is TGTGCCAGCAGGATCTTGACAGGGGGCAGCACCGGGGAGCTGTTTTTT.

In this sample, this clonotype turned up many times. The chain has TRBV19 and TRBJ2-2; the D gene is possibly TRBD1 (6 bases). This CDR3 region has 14 residues. Germline CDR1 LNHDA, CDR2 SQIVND (reference sequence). V was shortened by 8 bases and J by 0 bases, with 10 bases between the two germline ends. For the CDR3, the DNA is TGTGCCAGTGGGCAGGGGCCGAACACCGGGGAGCTGTTTTTT. Protein: CASGQGPNTGELFF.

This clonotype was detected many times. The CDR3 protein is CASSAASSGSYEQYF. CDR3 sequence (DNA): TGTGCCAGCAGCGCCGCTTCTAGCGGGAGCTACGAGCAGTACTTC. The rearrangement joins TRBV7-8 to TRBJ2-7; 10 nucleotides agree with TRBD2. Germline V gene data show CDR1 as SGHVS and CDR2 as FQNEAQ. The J segment lost 3 bases and the V segment lost 5 bases, leaving 7 bases of the junction unmatched. The CDR3 length is 15 residues.